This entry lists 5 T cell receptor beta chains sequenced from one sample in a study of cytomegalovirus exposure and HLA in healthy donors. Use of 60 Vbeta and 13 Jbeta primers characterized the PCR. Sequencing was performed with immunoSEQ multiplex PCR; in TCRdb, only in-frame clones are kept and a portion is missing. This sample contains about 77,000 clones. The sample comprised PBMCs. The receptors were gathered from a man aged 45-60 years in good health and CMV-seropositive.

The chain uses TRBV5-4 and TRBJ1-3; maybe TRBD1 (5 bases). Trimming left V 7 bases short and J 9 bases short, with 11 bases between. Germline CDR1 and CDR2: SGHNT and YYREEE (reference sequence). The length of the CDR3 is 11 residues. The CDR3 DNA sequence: TGTGCCAGCGGATACAGGTCCACCATATATTTT. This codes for CASGYRSTIYF.

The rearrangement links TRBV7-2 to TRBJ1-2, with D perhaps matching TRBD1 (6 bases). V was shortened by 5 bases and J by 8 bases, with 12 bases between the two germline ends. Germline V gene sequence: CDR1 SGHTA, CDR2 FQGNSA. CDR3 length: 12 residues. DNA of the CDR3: TGTGCCAGCAGCCACAGGGAATTGGGCTACACCTTC. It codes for CASSHRELGYTF. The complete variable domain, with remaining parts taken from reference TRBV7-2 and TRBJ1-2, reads GAGVSQSPSNKVTEKGKDVELRCDPISGHTALYWYRQSLGQGLEFLIYFQGNSAPDKSGLPSDRFSAERTGGSVSTLTIQRTQQEDSAVYLCASSHRELGYTFGSGTRLTVV.

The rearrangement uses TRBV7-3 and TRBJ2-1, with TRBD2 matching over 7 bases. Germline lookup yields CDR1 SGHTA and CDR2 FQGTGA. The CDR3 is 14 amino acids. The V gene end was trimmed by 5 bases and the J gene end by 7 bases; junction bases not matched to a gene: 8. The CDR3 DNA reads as TGTGCCAGCAGCCTCATGGACGGGGGGAATGAGCAGTTCTTC. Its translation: CASSLMDGGNEQFF.

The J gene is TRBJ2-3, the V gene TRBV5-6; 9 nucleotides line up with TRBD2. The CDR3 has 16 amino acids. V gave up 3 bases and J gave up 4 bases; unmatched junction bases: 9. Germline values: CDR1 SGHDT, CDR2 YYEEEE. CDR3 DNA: TGTGCCAGCAGCTCCAATAGCGGGAGATCCTCAGATACGCAGTATTTT. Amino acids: CASSSNSGRSSDTQYF.

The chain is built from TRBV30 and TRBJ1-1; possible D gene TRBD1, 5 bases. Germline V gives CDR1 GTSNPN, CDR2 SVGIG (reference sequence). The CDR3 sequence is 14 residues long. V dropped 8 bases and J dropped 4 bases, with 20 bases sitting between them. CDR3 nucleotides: TGTGCCCTGGAGGGTCCGGGGGAGGCCACTGAAGCTTTCTTT. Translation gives CALEGPGEATEAFF.